This T cell receptor (beta chain) was identified in a study of blood T cell repertoires in COVID-19. Study context: Donors in the United States, Italy and Spain gave samples during acute or convalescent COVID-19. T cells, B-cell-depleted T cells, or PBMCs supplied cDNA or gDNA.

Study processing details: Amplification of reference gene primers was used by the study to estimate nucleated cell counts. Measured with immunoSEQ multiplex PCR; TCRdb has only the in-frame clones, and not every one. D and trimming were read from the DNA, whereas the V and J calls and clone size are those reported in that table. Of about 51,000 clones listed, approximately 90% were seen once; the top ten hold around 3%. This clone showed up just once. The germline gives CDR1 SGDLS, CDR2 YYNGEE. The CDR3 is 18 residues long. V lost 4 bases and J 2 bases, leaving 19 bases between the germline ends. The source is a man aged 50-59 years with acute or convalescent COVID-19. Source material: peripheral blood. The V call is TRBV9, the J call TRBJ2-6, with a weak D call TRBD2 (6 bases). The CDR3 reads CASSPIPQGGAGANVLTF. Here the CDR3 DNA reads TGTGCCAGCAGCCCAATCCCCCAGGGAGGTGCTGGGGCCAACGTCCTGACTTTC.